Reported below is one T cell receptor beta chain. The specificity of this receptor is unknown. Within one base of it there is no much larger clone, and no base qualities were kept. The CDR3 starts with the cysteine, ends with the phenylalanine, and has 17 residues. The kept DNA is CDR3 alone, 51 bases in frame from the first base. As encoded in the germline V gene (reference sequence), CDR1 is LNHDA while CDR2 is SQIVND. After removal of 8 bases from V and 0 bases from J, the junction retains 13 bases not matched to a gene. The data were taken from a study of blood T cell repertoires in COVID-19 (dated by TCRdb to 2020 to 2021). Context from the whole study: Collaborator samples came from the United States, Italy and Spain and covered acute and convalescent phases of COVID-19. Where HLA class I and class II types were available, the types were taken from metadata supplied by the sample provider, not from assay-based typing. Subjects who had been exposed to COVID-19, were actively infected with it, or had recovered from it provided the deeply sampled blood TCRbeta repertoires that made up the dataset. The repertoires were released in a freely available public database meant as a resource for research on the immune response to SARS-CoV-2. The material from the prospective study consisted of cDNA or gDNA derived from T cells, B-cell-depleted T cells, or PBMCs. Nearly every sample came with metadata listing a de-identified subject ID, COVID-19 status, age in years and sex. Samples were obtained from the ongoing ImmuneRACE study (first 160 participants) and from some 1,200 subjects provided by 6 global collaborators. Broad study findings and their caveats: Clinical and demographic metadata were provided uncurated, with the amount varying by source and participant.

Another Seattle source contributed samples from volunteer blood donors who had recovered from COVID-19. Whole blood was collected in K2EDTA tubes by collaborating institutions according to the institutions' own protocols. For TCRbeta analysis, collaborator samples were shipped as frozen whole blood, as isolated PBMCs, or as DNA extracted from either sample type. TCRbeta CDR3 regions were amplified from genomic DNA using the immunoSEQ Assay, a bias-controlled multiplex PCR. Per the source publication's procedure: The number of nucleated cells in each sample was estimated by amplification of reference gene primers within the assay. To quantify the absolute abundance of each unique TCRbeta CDR3 rearrangement, sequence reads were collapsed and filtered. For each sample, productive Simpson clonality was calculated as the square root of Simpson's diversity index across productive rearrangements. TCRdb obtained this table from immuneACCESS and retained in-frame rearrangements with V and J assigned. These tables miss some clones; where compared with another copy, unresolved V genes account for less than half of the shortfall, and the remainder is unexplained. The V and J calls and clone size are taken from that table; D and trimming were inferred from the DNA. This sample is represented by about 220,000 clones; more than 65% of them were singletons. Roughly 3% of the sample belongs to the ten largest clones.

Here the chain combines TRBV19 and TRBJ2-3, with 8 central nucleotides matching TRBD2. The specimen was peripheral blood. The receptor comes from a woman aged 25-40 years who had recovered from COVID-19. The CDR3 in this case is CASRRGRPRVSTDTQYF. The DNA sequence is given as TGTGCCAGTCGTCGCGGGAGGCCCAGAGTGAGCACAGATACGCAGTATTTT.